This passage covers 9 T cell receptor beta chains from one sample sequenced in a study of T cells after yellow fever vaccination. TCRdb re-called the 5' RACE reads through MiXCR, storing one row per CDR3 protein. Of 350,000 to 450,000 distinct CDR3 sequences listed, roughly a sixth are singletons. The sequenced sample was PBMCs, obtained before the yellow fever booster vaccination. These receptors all come from a man aged 18 to 35 who received the YFV17D yellow fever vaccine.

The chain links TRBV29-1 to TRBJ1-1; tentatively, D is TRBD1 (6 bases). The germline gives CDR1 SQVTM, CDR2 ANQGSEA. V dropped 5 bases and J dropped 5 bases, with 12 bases sitting between them. This CDR3 contains 12 residues. The CDR3 sequence is CSVYGGLTEAFF. In nucleotides, the CDR3 is TGCAGCGTTTACGGGGGGCTAACTGAAGCTTTCTTT.

The rearrangement links TRBV12-3 or TRBV12-4 to TRBJ2-5, with 12 bases aligning to TRBD1. V trimming: 2 bases; J trimming: 6 bases; junction bases outside the gene matches: 1. The CDR3 consists of 14 residues. The CDR3 spells CASSLWDRGQTQYF. CDR3 sequence (DNA): TGTGCCAGCAGTTTATGGGACAGGGGGCAGACCCAGTACTTC.

V is TRBV5-4 and J is TRBJ1-1; D remains ambiguous. The CDR3 sequence is 15 residues long. The V gene's germline CDR1 is SGHNT and CDR2 YYREEE (reference sequence). Trimming removed 3 bases from V and 1 base from J, with 13 bases in between. The CDR3 DNA follows: TGTGCCAGCAGCTGGGGTGGAGTCCGGAACACTGAAGCTTTCTTT. This translates into CASSWGGVRNTEAFF.

This clonotype showed up just a few times. The chain has TRBV10-3 and TRBJ2-3, with D uncertain. Germline V lookup: CDR1 ENHRY, CDR2 SYGVKD. V lost 4 bases to trimming and J lost 6 bases, with 11 bases between them. The CDR3 extends over 13 amino acids. CDR3 protein: CAISAWVEDTQYF. CDR3 coding DNA: TGTGCCATCAGTGCCTGGGTGGAGGATACGCAGTATTTT.

The J gene is TRBJ1-2, the V gene TRBV20-1; no definite D call. The CDR3 is 13 amino acids. The V and J ends lost 4 bases and 3 bases respectively, with 12 bases between them. The germline V gene encodes CDR1 DFQATT and CDR2 SNEGSKA (reference sequence). In nucleotides, the CDR3 is TGCAGTGCTACGGAACAGTTGCACTATGGCTACACCTTC. Its translation: CSATEQLHYGYTF.

This clonotype was seen only a few times. The V and J genes are TRBV4-3 and TRBJ2-7, with 14 nucleotides matching TRBD2. Germline V CDR1 and CDR2: LGHNA, YSLEER. The CDR3 length is 18 residues. Trimming removed 2 bases from V and 3 bases from J; junction bases left unmatched: 9. In nucleotides, the CDR3 is TGCGCCAGCAGCCAATATTATTCGGGGACTAGCGGGGGCTACGAGCAGTACTTC. Amino acid sequence: CASSQYYSGTSGGYEQYF.

This clonotype was seen a few times. The chain joins TRBV7-9 to TRBJ2-5; D remains unclear. The V gene lost 2 bases and the J gene lost 5 bases, with 6 bases spanning the gap. The CDR3 totals 12 residues. Per the germline V gene, CDR1 is SEHNR and CDR2 is FQNEAQ (reference sequence). CDR3 coding DNA: TGTGCCAGCAGCTTAACTCACGAGACCCAGTACTTC. Translation: CASSLTHETQYF.

CDR3 coding DNA: TGTGCCAGCAGCTTCGGTAGAGAGACCCAGTACTTC. It codes for CASSFGRETQYF. J is TRBJ2-5 and V is TRBV7-2, with D unclear. V was trimmed by 3 bases and J by 4 bases, leaving 6 bases between them. In germline, CDR1 is SGHTA, CDR2 FQGNSA. The CDR3 is 12 amino acids.

The chain links TRBV27 to TRBJ2-3; D remains ambiguous. This CDR3 is built from 13 residues. Trimming stripped 2 bases from V and 10 bases from J, with 13 bases between. CDR1 is MNHEY and CDR2 is SMNVEV in the germline V gene (reference sequence). CDR3 sequence: CASSLRPTIAQYF. The CDR3 DNA reads TGTGCCAGCAGTTTAAGACCCACAATCGCGCAGTATTTT.